The table lists the clone carrying this T cell receptor beta chain with many counts. Clinical symptoms, serum thyroxine, TRAb, thyroid ultrasound and orbital computed tomography determined diagnosis. This record comes from a study of Graves' ophthalmopathy and Graves' hyperthyroidism. Study background: Hyperthyroidism is called stable when no ophthalmopathy develops within 18 months of follow-up.

The CDR3 sequence is 14 residues long. The germline V gene has CDR1 DFQATT and CDR2 SNEGSKA (reference sequence). V was pared by 3 bases and J by 3 bases, with 4 bases of the junction left unmatched. Using RNA transcripts, the TCR beta CDR3 regions were amplified. A first-round RT-PCR used HTBI primers, followed by a second-round multiplex PCR. TCRdb independently ran MiXCR on the multiplex PCR reads; one entry per CDR3 protein. The sample has over a million distinct CDR3 sequences; 35% to 45% are singletons. What was sequenced was peripheral blood or thyroid tissue (not recorded which). The genes are TRBV20-1 and TRBJ2-7, with 11 bases fitting TRBD1. This TCR derives from an adult man with Graves' hyperthyroidism. In DNA form, the CDR3 reads TGCAGTGCTAGTTGGACAGGGGGCGTCTACGAGCAGTACTTC. Its translation: CSASWTGGVYEQYF.